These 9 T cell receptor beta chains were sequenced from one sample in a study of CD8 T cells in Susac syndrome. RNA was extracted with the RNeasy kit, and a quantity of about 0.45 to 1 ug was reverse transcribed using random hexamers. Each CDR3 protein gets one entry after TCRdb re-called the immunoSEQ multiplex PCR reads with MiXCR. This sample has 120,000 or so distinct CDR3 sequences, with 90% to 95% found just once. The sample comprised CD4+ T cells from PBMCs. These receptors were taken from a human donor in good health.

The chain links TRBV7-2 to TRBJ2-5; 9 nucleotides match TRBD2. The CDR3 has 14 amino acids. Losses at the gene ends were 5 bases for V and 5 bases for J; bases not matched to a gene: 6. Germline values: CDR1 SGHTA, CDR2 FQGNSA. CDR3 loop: CASSPLTSGETQYF. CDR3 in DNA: TGTGCCAGCAGCCCCCTCACTAGCGGGGAGACCCAGTACTTC.

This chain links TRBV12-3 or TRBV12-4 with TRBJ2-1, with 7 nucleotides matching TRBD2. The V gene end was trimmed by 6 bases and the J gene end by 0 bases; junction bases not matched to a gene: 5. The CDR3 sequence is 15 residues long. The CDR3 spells CASRQRGGSYNEQFF. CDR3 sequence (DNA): TGTGCCAGCAGACAACGCGGGGGCTCCTACAATGAGCAGTTCTTC.

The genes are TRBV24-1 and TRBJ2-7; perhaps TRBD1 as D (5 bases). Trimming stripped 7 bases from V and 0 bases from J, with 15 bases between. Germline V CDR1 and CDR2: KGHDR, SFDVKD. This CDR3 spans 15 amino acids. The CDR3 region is CATRQEFHCSYEQYF. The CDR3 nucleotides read TGTGCCACCAGACAGGAATTCCACTGCTCCTACGAGCAGTACTTC.

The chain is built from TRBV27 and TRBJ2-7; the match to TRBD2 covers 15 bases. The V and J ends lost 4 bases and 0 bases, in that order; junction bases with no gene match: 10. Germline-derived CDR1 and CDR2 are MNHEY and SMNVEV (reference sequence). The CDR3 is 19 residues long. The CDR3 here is CASSSSGTSGRFSSYEQYF. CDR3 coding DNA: TGTGCCAGCAGTTCCTCCGGGACTAGCGGGAGGTTTAGCTCCTACGAGCAGTACTTC.

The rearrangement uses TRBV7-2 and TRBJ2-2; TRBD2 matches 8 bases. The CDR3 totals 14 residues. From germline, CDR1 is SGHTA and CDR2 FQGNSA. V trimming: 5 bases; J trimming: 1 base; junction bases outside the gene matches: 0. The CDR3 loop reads CASSTSGNTGELFF. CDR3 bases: TGTGCCAGCAGCACTAGCGGGAACACCGGGGAGCTGTTTTTT.

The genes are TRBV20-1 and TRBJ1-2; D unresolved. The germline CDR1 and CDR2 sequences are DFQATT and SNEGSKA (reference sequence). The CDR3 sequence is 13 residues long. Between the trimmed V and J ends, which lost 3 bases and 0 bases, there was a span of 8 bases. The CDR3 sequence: CSASVSANYGYTF. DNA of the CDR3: TGCAGTGCTAGCGTTTCAGCTAACTATGGCTACACCTTC.

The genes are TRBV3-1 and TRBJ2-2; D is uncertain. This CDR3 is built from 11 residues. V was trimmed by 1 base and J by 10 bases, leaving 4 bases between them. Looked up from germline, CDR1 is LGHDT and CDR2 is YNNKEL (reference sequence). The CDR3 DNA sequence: TGTGCCAGCAGCCAAGGTTCGGAGCTGTTTTTT. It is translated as CASSQGSELFF.

CDR3 in DNA: TGTGCCATCAGTGATCGGGGCAGGGAGAACACTGAAGCTTTCTTT. Translated, it gives CAISDRGRENTEAFF. The chain couples TRBV10-3 to TRBJ1-1; TRBD1 is a possible D gene (5 bases). This CDR3 spans 15 amino acids. Germline-derived CDR1 and CDR2 are ENHRY and SYGVKD. Trimming cost V 3 bases and J 1 base, with 12 bases left between them.

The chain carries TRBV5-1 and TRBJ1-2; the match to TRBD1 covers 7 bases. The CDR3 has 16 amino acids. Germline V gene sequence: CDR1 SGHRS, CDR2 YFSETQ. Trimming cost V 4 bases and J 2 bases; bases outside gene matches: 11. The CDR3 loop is CASSASTGVKNYGYTF. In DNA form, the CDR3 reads TGCGCCAGCAGCGCCTCCACAGGGGTAAAAAACTATGGCTACACCTTC.